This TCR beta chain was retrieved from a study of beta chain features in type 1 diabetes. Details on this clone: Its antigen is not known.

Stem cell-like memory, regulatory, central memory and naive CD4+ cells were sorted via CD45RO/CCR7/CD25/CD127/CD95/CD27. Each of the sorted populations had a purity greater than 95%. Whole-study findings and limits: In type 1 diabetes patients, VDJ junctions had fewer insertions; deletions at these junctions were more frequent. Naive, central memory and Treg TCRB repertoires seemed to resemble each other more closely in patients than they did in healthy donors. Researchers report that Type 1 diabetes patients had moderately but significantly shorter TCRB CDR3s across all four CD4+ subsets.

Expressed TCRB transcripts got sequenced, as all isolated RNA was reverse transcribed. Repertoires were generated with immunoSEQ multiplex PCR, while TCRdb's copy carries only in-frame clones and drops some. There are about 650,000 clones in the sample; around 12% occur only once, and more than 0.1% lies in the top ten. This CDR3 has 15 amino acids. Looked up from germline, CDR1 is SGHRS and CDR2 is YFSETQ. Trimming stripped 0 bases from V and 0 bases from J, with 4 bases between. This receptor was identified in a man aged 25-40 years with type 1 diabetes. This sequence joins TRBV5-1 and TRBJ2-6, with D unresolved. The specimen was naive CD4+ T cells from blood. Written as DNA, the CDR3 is TGCGCCAGCAGCTTGGTTTCCTCTGGGGCCAACGTCCTGACTTTC. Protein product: CASSLVSSGANVLTF.